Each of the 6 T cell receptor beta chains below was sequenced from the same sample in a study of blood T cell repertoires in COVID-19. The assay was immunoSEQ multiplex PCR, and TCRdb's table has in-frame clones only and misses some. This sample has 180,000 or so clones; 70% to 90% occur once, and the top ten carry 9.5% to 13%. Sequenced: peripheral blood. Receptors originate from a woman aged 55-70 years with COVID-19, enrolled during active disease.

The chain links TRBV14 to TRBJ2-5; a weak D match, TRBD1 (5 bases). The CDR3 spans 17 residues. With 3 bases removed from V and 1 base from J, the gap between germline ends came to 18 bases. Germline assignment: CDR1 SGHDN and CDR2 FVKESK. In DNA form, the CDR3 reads TGTGCCAGCAGCCAGGCAAGGACAAATTTGATCCAAGAGACCCAGTACTTC. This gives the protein CASSQARTNLIQETQYF. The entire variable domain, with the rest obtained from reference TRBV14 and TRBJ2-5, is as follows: EAGVTQFPSHSVIEKGQTVTLRCDPISGHDNLYWYRRVMGKEIKFLLHFVKESKQDESGMPNNRFLAERTGGTYSTLKVQPAELEDSGVYFCASSQARTNLIQETQYFGPGTRLLVL.

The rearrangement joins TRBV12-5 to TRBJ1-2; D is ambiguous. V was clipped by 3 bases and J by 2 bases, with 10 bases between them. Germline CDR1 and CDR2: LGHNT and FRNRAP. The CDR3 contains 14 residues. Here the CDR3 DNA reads TGTGCTAGTGGTTTCTCCCGTAGCAACTATGGCTACACCTTC. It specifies CASGFSRSNYGYTF.

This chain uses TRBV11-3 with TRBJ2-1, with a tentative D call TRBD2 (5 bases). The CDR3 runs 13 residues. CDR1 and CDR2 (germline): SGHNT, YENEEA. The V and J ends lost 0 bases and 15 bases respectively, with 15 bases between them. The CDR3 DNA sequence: TGTGCCAGCAGCTTAGATCAGCATCGGGGTGGGTTCTTC. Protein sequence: CASSLDQHRGGFF. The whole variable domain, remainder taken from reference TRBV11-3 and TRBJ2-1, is EAGVVQSPRYKIIEKKQPVAFWCNPISGHNTLYWYLQNLGQGPELLIRYENEEAVDDSQLPKDRFSAERLKGVDSTLKIQPAELGDSAVYLCASSLDQHRGGFFGPGTRLTVL.

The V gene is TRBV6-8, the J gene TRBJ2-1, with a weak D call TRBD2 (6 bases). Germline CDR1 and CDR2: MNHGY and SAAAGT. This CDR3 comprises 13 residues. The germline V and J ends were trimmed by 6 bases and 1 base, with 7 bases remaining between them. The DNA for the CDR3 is TGTGCCAGCAGCGGGACTTCCTACAATGAGCAGTTCTTC. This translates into CASSGTSYNEQFF.

CDR3 DNA: TGTGCCAGCAGAAGCGGGAGCGGCGATACGCAGTATTTT. Translation gives CASRSGSGDTQYF. This chain connects TRBV2 to TRBJ2-3; 8 bases agree with TRBD2. Germline CDR1 and CDR2: SNHLY and FYNNEI. The CDR3 extends over 13 amino acids. The ends lost 6 bases at V and 6 bases at J; junction bases unmatched: 5.

As DNA, the CDR3 is TGTGCCAGTAGTATCACGGGGGACATTCAGTACTTC. Its translation: CASSITGDIQYF. This rearrangement joins TRBV19 to TRBJ2-4, with D possibly TRBD2 on 6 matching bases. V lost 3 bases, J lost 8 bases, and 8 bases lay in between. CDR3 length: 12 residues. CDR1 is LNHDA and CDR2 is SQIVND in the germline V gene (reference sequence).